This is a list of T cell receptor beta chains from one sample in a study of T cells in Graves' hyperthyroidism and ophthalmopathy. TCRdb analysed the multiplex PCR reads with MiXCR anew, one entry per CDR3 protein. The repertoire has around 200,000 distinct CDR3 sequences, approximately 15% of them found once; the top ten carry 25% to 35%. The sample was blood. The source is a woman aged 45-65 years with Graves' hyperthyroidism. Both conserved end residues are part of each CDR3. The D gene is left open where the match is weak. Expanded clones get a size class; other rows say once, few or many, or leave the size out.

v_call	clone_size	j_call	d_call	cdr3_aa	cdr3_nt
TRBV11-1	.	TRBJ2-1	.	CASSDPGGSGSFSSYNEQFF	TGTGCCAGCAGCGACCCCGGAGGGAGCGGAAGTTTTAGCTCCTACAATGAGCAGTTCTTC
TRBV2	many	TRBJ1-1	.	CASRLYTEAFF	TGTGCCAGCAGGTTATACACTGAAGCTTTCTTT
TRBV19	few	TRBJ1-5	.	CATTTGARPNQPQHF	TGTGCCACCACAACGGGCGCCAGGCCCAATCAGCCCCAGCATTTT
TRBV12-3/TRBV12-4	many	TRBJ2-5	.	CASSFEETQYF	TGTGCCAGCAGTTTTGAAGAGACCCAGTACTTC
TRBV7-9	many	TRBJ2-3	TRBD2	CASSPSGGAVDTQYF	TGTGCCAGCAGCCCGAGCGGGGGGGCCGTAGATACGCAGTATTTT
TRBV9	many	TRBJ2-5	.	CASSVGILREETQYF	TGTGCCAGCAGCGTAGGCATACTAAGGGAGGAGACCCAGTACTTC
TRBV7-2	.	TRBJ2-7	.	CASSLDPGVYEQYF	TGTGCCAGCAGCTTAGACCCAGGGGTGTACGAGCAGTACTTC
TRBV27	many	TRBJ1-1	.	CASTDGGAKTEAFF	TGTGCCAGCACCGATGGGGGGGCCAAGACTGAAGCTTTCTTT
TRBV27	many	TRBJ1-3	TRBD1	CASRKQGGGNTIYF	TGTGCCAGCAGGAAACAGGGGGGCGGAAACACCATATATTTT
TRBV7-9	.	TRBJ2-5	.	CASSFEAPGTLQETQYF	TGTGCCAGCAGCTTCGAAGCCCCCGGGACACTCCAAGAGACCCAGTACTTC
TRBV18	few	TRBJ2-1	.	CASSTRHPQGPNEQFF	TGTGCCAGCTCAACACGACACCCCCAAGGTCCCAATGAGCAGTTCTTC
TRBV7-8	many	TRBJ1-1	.	CASSRSGGAFEAFF	TGTGCCAGCAGCCGGTCGGGGGGAGCATTCGAAGCTTTCTTT
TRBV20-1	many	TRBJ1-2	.	CSASPQYYGYTF	TGCAGTGCTAGTCCGCAGTACTATGGCTACACCTTC
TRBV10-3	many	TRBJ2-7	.	CAISAGSEQYF	TGTGCCATCAGTGCTGGGAGCGAGCAGTACTTC
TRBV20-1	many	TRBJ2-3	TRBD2	CSAPSSGGTDTQYF	TGCAGTGCGCCCAGTAGCGGGGGCACAGATACGCAGTATTTT
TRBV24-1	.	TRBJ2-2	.	CATSRRGTGELFF	TGTGCCACCAGTCGTAGAGGCACCGGGGAGCTGTTTTTT
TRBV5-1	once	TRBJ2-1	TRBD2	CASSSRTSGGLGEQFF	TGCGCCAGCAGCTCTAGGACTAGCGGGGGGTTGGGTGAGCAGTTCTTC
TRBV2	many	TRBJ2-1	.	CASSEIGISGGAGEFF	TGTGCCAGCAGTGAAATCGGGATTAGCGGAGGGGCCGGGGAGTTCTTC
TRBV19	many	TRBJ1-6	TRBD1	CASSLKQGTVVGPLHF	TGTGCCAGTAGTCTAAAACAGGGGACCGTCGTGGGACCCCTCCACTTT
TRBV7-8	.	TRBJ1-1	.	CASSLRGNYPGAFF	TGTGCCAGCAGCCTAAGGGGGAACTACCCCGGAGCTTTCTTT
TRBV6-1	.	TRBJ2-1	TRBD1	CASRSTGQAFNNKQFF	TGTGCCAGCAGATCTACGGGACAGGCTTTCAACAATAAGCAGTTCTTC
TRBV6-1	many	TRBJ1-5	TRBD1	CASSGRVTGPNQPQHF	TGTGCCAGCAGTGGACGCGTGACAGGGCCCAATCAGCCCCAGCATTTT
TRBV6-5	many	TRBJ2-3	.	CASSYSGGADTQYF	TGTGCCAGCAGTTACTCAGGGGGTGCAGATACGCAGTATTTT
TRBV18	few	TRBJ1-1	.	CASSPLTRGGSTNTEAFF	TGTGCCAGCTCACCTCTTACCCGTGGGGGTTCCACGAACACTGAAGCTTTCTTT
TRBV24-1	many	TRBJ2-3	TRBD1	CATSETGGATDTQYF	TGTGCCACCAGTGAAACAGGGGGCGCAACAGATACGCAGTATTTT
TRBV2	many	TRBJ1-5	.	CASSEPGTTNQPQHF	TGTGCCAGCAGTGAGCCAGGTACGACCAATCAGCCCCAGCATTTT
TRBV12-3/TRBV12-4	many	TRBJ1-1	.	CASSRDTPNTEAFF	TGTGCCAGCAGTCGGGACACTCCTAACACTGAAGCTTTCTTT
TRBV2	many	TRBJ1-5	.	CASSAWASNQPQHF	TGTGCCAGCAGTGCCTGGGCGAGCAATCAGCCCCAGCATTTT
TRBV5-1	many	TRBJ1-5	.	CASRVDRDQPQHF	TGCGCCAGCAGGGTCGACAGAGATCAGCCCCAGCATTTT
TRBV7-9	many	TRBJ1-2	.	CASSLGGGSGYTF	TGTGCCAGCAGCTTAGGCGGGGGCAGTGGCTACACCTTC
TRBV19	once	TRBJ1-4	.	CASSIYTPERLEKLFF	TGTGCCAGTAGTATTTACACCCCTGAACGTTTAGAAAAACTGTTTTTT